Below are 12 T cell receptor beta chains sequenced from a single sample in a study of human T cells and chemical hapten exposure. Time point here: pre-sensitization, week 0. The treatment denotes: therapeutic diphenylcyclopropenone sensitization with weekly scalp DPC. Total RNA extraction was carried out from unfractionated whole blood. TCRdb called the RACE reads again in MiXCR, with one record for every CDR3 protein. The sample lists tens of thousands of distinct CDR3 sequences; around 12% were seen once. The input for sequencing was whole blood, taken in connection with sensitization to the hapten diphenylcyclopropenone (DPC). These receptors all come from a woman in her thirties or forties with alopecia areata. Some clones in this sample may be carry-over from other donors' samples.

This chain uses TRBV10-3 with TRBJ1-1; no definite D call. Trimming stripped 7 bases from V and 3 bases from J, with 12 bases between. Germline-derived CDR1 and CDR2 are ENHRY and SYGVKD. This CDR3 is built from 13 residues. The CDR3 reads CAIMGQADTEAFF. The CDR3 DNA reads TGTGCCATCATGGGTCAGGCGGACACTGAAGCTTTCTTT.

This clonotype was seen a few times. This chain uses TRBV18 with TRBJ2-1, with TRBD2 matching 7 bases. Per germline, CDR1 KGHSH and CDR2 LQKENI. The CDR3 consists of 14 residues. Trimming at V came to 3 bases and at J to 6 bases, leaving 5 bases not matched to a gene. As DNA, the CDR3 is TGTGCCAGCTCACCTCTAACGGGAGGCAATGAGCAGTTCTTC. Its protein is CASSPLTGGNEQFF.

This clonotype was seen many times. This rearrangement joins TRBV29-1 to TRBJ2-3, with 10 positions matching TRBD2. V trimming: 3 bases; J trimming: 2 bases; junction bases outside the gene matches: 8. Germline V gene sequence: CDR1 SQVTM, CDR2 ANQGSEA. This CDR3 is built from 16 residues. CDR3 DNA: TGCAGCGTTGAGTTAGGACTAGCGGATTCCACAGATACGCAGTATTTT. Residues: CSVELGLADSTDTQYF.

This clonotype was seen ten or more times. The gene calls are TRBV18 and TRBJ2-7; 8 bases line up with TRBD1. Germline V gene lookup returns CDR1 KGHSH and CDR2 LQKENI. The CDR3 consists of 13 residues. V trimming: 3 bases; J trimming: 6 bases; junction bases outside the gene matches: 4. In DNA, the CDR3 is TGTGCCAGCTCACCTGGGACAGGTCTCGAGCAGTACTTC. Translated, it gives CASSPGTGLEQYF.

This clonotype appeared a few times. The V call is TRBV19, the J call TRBJ2-3, with 14 bases fitting TRBD2. The CDR3 sequence is 16 residues long. Per the germline V gene, CDR1 is LNHDA and CDR2 is SQIVND (reference sequence). Losses at the gene ends were 4 bases for V and 4 bases for J; bases not matched to a gene: 4. DNA of the CDR3: TGTGCCAGTAGTACTGGACTAGCGGGAGGAGCAGATACGCAGTATTTT. Its translation: CASSTGLAGGADTQYF.

This clonotype was picked up many times. The rearrangement uses TRBV10-2 and TRBJ2-7; possibly TRBD1 for D (6 bases). CDR1 and CDR2 (germline): WSHSY, SAAADI. The CDR3 runs to 12 residues. Between the trimmed V and J ends, which lost 2 bases and 5 bases, there was a span of 7 bases. The CDR3 here is CASSEGGHEQYF. The CDR3 DNA follows: TGCGCCAGCAGTGAGGGGGGCCACGAGCAGTACTTC.

This clonotype was seen a handful of times. The rearrangement uses TRBV7-2 and TRBJ2-7; D is unclear. Germline V CDR1 and CDR2: SGHTA, FQGNSA. This CDR3 has 15 residues. Trimming left V 1 base short and J 6 bases short, with 16 bases between. CDR3 sequence: CASSLGSGSRSEQYF. In DNA, the CDR3 is TGTGCCAGCAGCTTAGGTTCAGGATCGAGGAGCGAGCAGTACTTC.

This clonotype was observed a few times. The CDR3 is CASSLDQVSSYNEQFF. DNA of the CDR3: TGCGCCAGCAGCTTGGATCAGGTGAGCTCCTACAATGAGCAGTTCTTC. The chain couples TRBV5-1 to TRBJ2-1; D is unclear. This CDR3 contains 16 residues. CDR1 is SGHRS and CDR2 is YFSETQ in the germline V gene. The V and J ends lost 0 bases and 0 bases respectively, with 10 bases between them. The full variable domain, in which reference TRBV5-1 and TRBJ2-1 provide the parts outside the CDR3, is KAGVTQTPRYLIKTRGQQVTLSCSPISGHRSVSWYQQTPGQGLQFLFEYFSETQRNKGNFPGRFSGRQFSNSRSEMNVSTLELGDSALYLCASSLDQVSSYNEQFFGPGTRLTVL.

This clonotype was counted only a few times. This sequence joins TRBV29-1 and TRBJ2-7; TRBD1 matches at 8 bases. The germline gives CDR1 SQVTM, CDR2 ANQGSEA. The ends lost 7 bases at V and 3 bases at J; junction bases unmatched: 5. The CDR3 spans 12 residues. Here the CDR3 DNA reads TGCAGCGCCCGGACAGGGATCTACGAGCAGTACTTC. It codes for CSARTGIYEQYF.

This clonotype was picked up many times. V and J are TRBV10-3 and TRBJ1-1; D is possibly TRBD1 (5 bases). Germline V lookup: CDR1 ENHRY, CDR2 SYGVKD. The V and J ends lost 8 bases and 1 base respectively, with 14 bases between them. CDR3 size: 14 residues. CDR3 sequence (DNA): TGTGCCATCGGGGAGGGCAGGGAGAACACTGAAGCTTTCTTT. It translates to CAIGEGRENTEAFF.

The sample holds many counts of this clonotype. The V gene is TRBV7-9, the J gene TRBJ2-3; the D is unclear. V was clipped by 5 bases and J by 5 bases, with 5 bases between them. The length of the CDR3 is 11 residues. CDR1 and CDR2 (germline): SEHNR, FQNEAQ (reference sequence). The CDR3: CASSQRDTQYF. CDR3 DNA: TGTGCCAGCAGCCAGAGAGATACGCAGTATTTT.

This clonotype was counted ten times or more. The chain links TRBV18 to TRBJ2-5; 7 bases map to TRBD1. V shed 0 bases, J shed 4 bases, and the junction held 5 bases outside the gene matches. The CDR3 is 15 amino acids. Germline V lookup: CDR1 KGHSH, CDR2 LQKENI. The DNA of the CDR3 is TGTGCCAGCTCACCACCCTCGGGACAGCTAGAGACCCAGTACTTC. Protein sequence: CASSPPSGQLETQYF.